Following are 32 T cell receptor beta chains from one sample sequenced in a study of blood T cell dynamics during melanoma immunotherapy. Overall study findings and caveats: Immune-effector CD8+ cells best matched cell-free DNA CDR3 sequences and were most clonal.

Some clones are missing from TCRdb's copy, which holds only in-frame ones; the method was immunoSEQ multiplex PCR. The repertoire consists of about 1,600 clones, with roughly two thirds occurring once and the leading ten covering 6.5% to 8.5%. Time point in this sample: pre-treatment baseline. TIE cells were CD3+ CD4- CD8+ CD45RA- CD45RO-high CD27- CCR7- memory T cells. No antigens are known for them. Sequences were derived from CD8+ T cells from blood, sampled from a patient treated with checkpoint blockade. These receptors all stem from a human donor with melanoma.

The chain recombines TRBV15 with TRBJ1-2, with 10 positions matching TRBD1. V trimming: 5 bases; J trimming: 5 bases; junction bases outside the gene matches: 5. The CDR3 loop spans 14 amino acids. CDR1 is LNHNV and CDR2 is YYDKDF in the germline V gene (reference sequence). The CDR3 protein is CATSVRTGGYGYTF. CDR3 DNA sequence: TGTGCCACCAGCGTCAGGACAGGGGGGTATGGCTACACCTTC.

The chain is built from TRBV19 and TRBJ2-1, with D unresolved. V was cut by 2 bases and J by 5 bases, with 4 bases left in between. Germline-derived CDR1 and CDR2 are LNHDA and SQIVND (reference sequence). The CDR3 loop spans 12 amino acids. CDR3 residues: CASSILHNEQFF. CDR3 in DNA: TGTGCCAGTAGTATACTGCACAATGAGCAGTTCTTC.

The CDR3 bases are TGTGCCAGCAGACCAAGGGACAGGGGTAACTATGGCTACACCTTC. Its translation: CASRPRDRGNYGYTF. The gene calls are TRBV27 and TRBJ1-2; 10 bases agree with TRBD1. The CDR3 has 15 amino acids. V gave up 6 bases and J gave up 1 base; unmatched junction bases: 5. From germline, CDR1 is MNHEY and CDR2 SMNVEV (reference sequence).

This clone is large (0.1 to 1%) within its sample. This chain joins TRBV19 and TRBJ2-2; the D call may be TRBD1 or TRBD2 (7 bases each). With 6 bases removed from V and 5 bases from J, the gap between germline ends came to 22 bases. This CDR3 comprises 17 residues. The germline gives CDR1 LNHDA, CDR2 SQIVND (reference sequence). CDR3 nucleotide sequence: TGTGCCAGTAGGGGCCCACCCGGGACAGCGGGGACCGGGGAGCTGTTTTTT. Translating gives CASRGPPGTAGTGELFF.

The V call is TRBV21-1, the J call TRBJ1-2; the D call of TRBD1 is as the table states it, not checked on the DNA. TRBV21-1 is marked as a pseudogene. The CDR3 loop spans 16 amino acids. CDR3 amino acids: CASSPRLNQGVYGYTF. The CDR3 nucleotides are TGTGCCAGCAGCCCGAGACTTAATCAGGGGGTATATGGCTACACCTTC.

This clone was counted between two and nine times. The chain joins TRBV4-1 to TRBJ1-3; D remains ambiguous. The germline V and J ends were trimmed by 0 bases and 8 bases, with 17 bases remaining between them. CDR1 is MGHRA and CDR2 is YSYEKL in the germline V gene. The CDR3 is 16 residues long. CDR3 sequence reads: CASSQDPPSSWDTIYF. The CDR3 bases are TGCGCCAGCAGCCAAGACCCTCCAAGCAGTTGGGACACCATATATTTT.

This clone has more than one count but fewer than ten. The chain carries TRBV2 and TRBJ1-2; perhaps TRBD1 as D (6 bases). V dropped 4 bases and J dropped 8 bases, with 11 bases sitting between them. The CDR3 length is 12 residues. CDR1 and CDR2 (germline): SNHLY, FYNNEI. The CDR3 DNA is TGTGCCAGCAGTGGACAGGCCAGGGGCTACACCTTC. Its protein product is CASSGQARGYTF.

V is TRBV4-3 and J is TRBJ2-1; TRBD2 is a possible D gene (5 bases). V lost 0 bases, J lost 4 bases, and 13 bases lay in between. This CDR3 comprises 16 residues. CDR1 and CDR2 from the germline V gene are LGHNA and YSLEER. The CDR3 spells CASSQEWVARYNEQFF. CDR3 nucleotides: TGCGCCAGCAGCCAAGAGTGGGTAGCGCGGTACAATGAGCAGTTCTTC.

The chain couples TRBV10-3 to TRBJ2-5; D might be TRBD1 (5 bases). The DNA end lines up better with TRBJ2-7; the J call may be wrong. The germline CDR1 and CDR2 sequences are ENHRY and SYGVKD. This CDR3 spans 12 amino acids. CDR3 DNA: TGTGCCACCAGGACATCCTCCTACGAGCAGTACTTC. This gives the protein CATRTSSYEQYF.

The chain links TRBV20-1 to TRBJ1-2, with D unclear. Per germline, CDR1 DFQATT and CDR2 SNEGSKA (reference sequence). The CDR3 is 10 residues long. The ends were cut back, 5 bases at V and 3 bases at J, with 4 bases in the middle. DNA of the CDR3: TGCAGTGCTGTTTACTATGGCTACACCTTC. Translated, it gives CSAVYYGYTF.

The chain joins TRBV4-1 to TRBJ1-2; no clear D gene. Trimming removed 0 bases at V and 8 bases at J, with 10 bases between. The CDR3 has 13 residues. Looked up from germline, CDR1 is MGHRA and CDR2 is YSYEKL. In DNA, the CDR3 is TGCGCCAGCAGCCAAGAGGGTCGGCAGGGCTACACCTTC. This codes for CASSQEGRQGYTF.

The chain couples TRBV19 to TRBJ2-1; 7 nucleotides line up with TRBD2. Trimming took 2 bases from V and 10 from J; bases not matched to a gene: 2. The germline CDR1 and CDR2 sequences are LNHDA and SQIVND (reference sequence). The CDR3 covers 12 residues. CDR3 in DNA: TGTGCCAGTAGTATATCGGGAGGCGAGCAGTTCTTC. Translating gives CASSISGGEQFF.

The V gene is TRBV28, the J gene TRBJ2-2; D not certain. This CDR3 has 12 residues. The germline V and J ends were trimmed by 3 bases and 7 bases, with 6 bases remaining between them. Germline CDR1 and CDR2: MDHEN and SYDVKM. CDR3 residues: CASSFTGGELFF. CDR3 coding DNA: TGTGCCAGCAGTTTTACTGGCGGGGAGCTGTTTTTT.

The rearrangement uses TRBV28 and TRBJ1-5; perhaps TRBD1 as D (5 bases). The CDR3 is made up of 13 amino acids. The germline V gene encodes CDR1 MDHEN and CDR2 SYDVKM. V lost 7 bases to trimming and J lost 3 bases, with 10 bases between them. DNA of the CDR3: TGTGCCAGCACGGTAGGGACCAATCAGCCCCAGCATTTT. Amino acid sequence: CASTVGTNQPQHF.

The chain joins TRBV9 to TRBJ1-4, with D possibly being TRBD1 (6 bases). Germline values: CDR1 SGDLS, CDR2 YYNGEE. The CDR3 has 17 residues. Trimming took 2 bases from V and 0 from J, leaving 14 bases between them. CDR3: CASSVRDTSATNEKLFF. The CDR3 nucleotides are TGTGCCAGCAGCGTCCGGGACACAAGCGCAACTAATGAAAAACTGTTTTTT.

The chain is built from TRBV4-3 and TRBJ2-3; D might be TRBD1 (5 bases). The V end lost 1 base, the J end lost 1 base, and 12 bases lay between the germline ends. CDR1 is LGHNA and CDR2 is YSLEER in the germline V gene. The CDR3 is 16 amino acids. In DNA, the CDR3 is TGCGCCAGCAGCCAAGGGGCGGCAGGGCGCACAGATACGCAGTATTTT. Protein: CASSQGAAGRTDTQYF.

The chain joins TRBV4-2 to TRBJ1-5; 8 positions match TRBD1. Per the germline V gene, CDR1 is LGHNA and CDR2 is YNFKEQ. This CDR3 contains 14 residues. V lost 3 bases and J lost 2; bases outside the gene matches: 0. The CDR3: CASSQDRGNQPQHF. As DNA, the CDR3 is TGTGCCAGCAGCCAGGACAGGGGCAATCAGCCCCAGCATTTT.

This chain joins TRBV20-1 and TRBJ1-2; weak D call: TRBD1 (5 bases). From germline, CDR1 is DFQATT and CDR2 SNEGSKA (reference sequence). V dropped 5 bases and J dropped 6 bases, with 7 bases sitting between them. This CDR3 region has 10 residues. Here the CDR3 reads CSAWGHGYTF. CDR3 coding DNA: TGCAGTGCTTGGGGCCATGGCTACACCTTC.

This clone appeared a few times. The chain couples TRBV29-1 to TRBJ1-2; no reliable D call. V was shortened by 5 bases and J by 8 bases, with 6 bases between the two germline ends. Germline V gives CDR1 SQVTM, CDR2 ANQGSEA. The CDR3 contains 9 residues. CDR3 amino acids: CSVFEGYTF. In DNA form, the CDR3 reads TGCAGCGTTTTCGAGGGCTACACCTTC.

The chain couples TRBV5-4 to TRBJ2-7; 7 nucleotides agree with TRBD1. Per germline, CDR1 SGHNT and CDR2 YYREEE (reference sequence). The J segment lost 3 bases and the V segment lost 4 bases, leaving 4 bases of the junction unmatched. The length of the CDR3 is 13 residues. The DNA of the CDR3 is TGTGCCAGCAGCCGGGACAGTCTCTACGAGCAGTACTTC. Translated: CASSRDSLYEQYF.

The V and J genes are TRBV19 and TRBJ1-4; possibly TRBD1 for D (5 bases). V lost 5 bases and J 8 bases, leaving 15 bases between the germline ends. Germline CDR1 is LNHDA and CDR2 is SQIVND (reference sequence). The CDR3 is 14 residues long. CDR3 sequence (DNA): TGTGCCAGTAGTCTGGGGGAAGGCAGGGAAAAACTGTTTTTT. Encoded protein: CASSLGEGREKLFF.

The chain joins TRBV10-3 to TRBJ2-2; perhaps TRBD1 as D (6 bases). V lost 8 bases to trimming and J lost 1 base, with 8 bases between them. Per germline, CDR1 ENHRY and CDR2 SYGVKD. This CDR3 region has 13 residues. The CDR3 loop reads CAIWTENTGELFF. Here the CDR3 DNA reads TGTGCCATCTGGACAGAGAACACCGGGGAGCTGTTTTTT.

This chain joins TRBV30 and TRBJ1-2; D is unresolved. CDR1 GTSNPN and CDR2 SVGIG come from the germline V gene (reference sequence). This CDR3 has 15 residues. V was trimmed by 0 bases and J by 0 bases, leaving 11 bases between them. The CDR3 loop reads CAWSVGLNANYGYTF. The CDR3 nucleotides read TGTGCCTGGAGTGTAGGGTTGAATGCTAACTATGGCTACACCTTC.

The J gene is TRBJ2-7, the V gene TRBV6-1; 9 bases agree with TRBD1. Germline loops: CDR1 MNHNS, CDR2 SASEGT. The V gene end was trimmed by 4 bases and the J gene end by 3 bases; junction bases not matched to a gene: 10. The CDR3 spans 16 residues. The CDR3, as DNA: TGTGCCAGCAGTGTTGCTTCCGGGACAGGGAACTACGAGCAGTACTTC. As protein: CASSVASGTGNYEQYF.

The genes are TRBV5-7 and TRBJ1-2, with D tentatively TRBD1 (5 bases). TRBV5-7 is an ORF; its function is uncertain. CDR3 length equals 13 residues. V was pared by 2 bases and J by 7 bases, with 12 bases between. The CDR3 sequence is CASSLRQFSGYTF. CDR3 in DNA: TGTGCCAGCAGCTTACGACAGTTTTCTGGCTACACCTTC.

This clone was detected only once. This chain joins TRBV7-6 and TRBJ2-1; D gene ambiguous. The CDR3 length is 13 residues. The V end lost 3 bases, the J end lost 8 bases, and 11 bases lay between the germline ends. Germline CDR1 and CDR2: SGHVS and FNYEAQ. This CDR3 reads CASSFILGDEQFF. The DNA of the CDR3 is TGTGCCAGCAGCTTCATCCTGGGCGATGAGCAGTTCTTC. Drawing the rest from reference TRBV7-6 and TRBJ2-1, the complete variable domain is GAGVSQSPRYKVTKRGQDVALRCDPISGHVSLYWYRQALGQGPEFLTYFNYEAQQDKSGLPNDRFSAERPEGSISTLTIQRTEQRDSAMYRCASSFILGDEQFFGPGTRLTVL.

The V gene is TRBV6-5, the J gene TRBJ2-1; 8 bases agree with TRBD1. J lost 0 bases, V lost 5 bases, and 3 bases had no gene match. The CDR3 is made up of 15 amino acids. CDR1 is MNHEY, CDR2 SVGAGI, per germline. The CDR3 nucleotides are TGTGCCAGCAGTGCCACAGGGGGCTCCTACAATGAGCAGTTCTTC. Its protein is CASSATGGSYNEQFF.

CDR3 sequence: CASSYILNNEQFF. CDR3 bases: TGTGCCAGCAGTTACATTTTGAACAATGAGCAGTTCTTC. The genes are TRBV6-5 and TRBJ2-1, with unresolved D. Trimming pared 2 bases from V and 5 bases from J, leaving 7 bases between. Per the germline V gene, CDR1 is MNHEY and CDR2 is SVGAGI. This CDR3 has 13 residues.

The chain is built from TRBV11-2 and TRBJ2-1; TRBD2 agrees at 9 bases. The V segment lost 5 bases and the J segment 9 bases; nucleotides outside the gene matches: 17. In germline, CDR1 is SGHAT, CDR2 FQNNGV. The CDR3 has 17 residues. This CDR3 is CASSPVFGLAGDPEQFF. The CDR3 DNA reads as TGTGCCAGCAGCCCAGTGTTCGGATTAGCGGGAGACCCTGAGCAGTTCTTC.

The chain links TRBV5-4 to TRBJ2-2; the D gene is possibly TRBD1 (7 bases). Germline V gene sequence: CDR1 SGHNT, CDR2 YYREEE (reference sequence). Deletions cut 0 bases from V and 6 bases from J, with 12 bases between. CDR3 length: 15 residues. Here the CDR3 DNA reads TGTGCCAGCAGCTTGGAAGGAGGGGGCCCCGGGGAGCTGTTTTTT. Protein sequence: CASSLEGGGPGELFF.

There are a few counts of this clone. This chain joins TRBV27 and TRBJ1-2, with a tentative D call TRBD1 (5 bases). CDR3 length equals 14 residues. Germline CDR1 is MNHEY and CDR2 is SMNVEV (reference sequence). Trimming cost V 6 bases and J 8 bases, with 19 bases left between them. CDR3 nucleotide sequence: TGTGCCAGCAGCTCCCCGGGGGTGGTGGGCGGCTACACCTTC. It translates to CASSSPGVVGGYTF.

This clone was recorded only once. The chain joins TRBV9 to TRBJ2-2; D remains unclear. Germline CDR1 SGDLS, CDR2 YYNGEE. The CDR3 contains 13 residues. The V gene lost 0 bases and the J gene lost 5 bases, with 5 bases spanning the gap. Here the CDR3 DNA reads TGTGCCAGCAGCGTAGGCTTGACCGGGGAGCTGTTTTTT. Translating it yields CASSVGLTGELFF.